Shown below are 32 T cell receptor beta chains from a single sample sequenced in a study of T cell responses to AZD1222 COVID-19 vaccine. Method: immunoSEQ multiplex PCR; TCRdb's copy keeps in-frame clones and lacks some. Seen here are some 170,000 clones, roughly 90% observed once, and the top ten hold roughly 4%. The sequenced sample was peripheral blood, obtained 28 days after the second AZD1222 dose. All receptors come from an adult who received the AZD1222 COVID-19 vaccine.

The table lists this clone with a count of one. The gene calls are TRBV30 and TRBJ1-6; 8 bases line up with TRBD1. CDR3 length: 11 amino acids. Germline V gene sequence: CDR1 GTSNPN, CDR2 SVGIG (reference sequence). J was trimmed by 14 bases and V by 5 bases; bases with no gene match: 5. CDR3 coding DNA: TGTGCCTGGGACAGGGGAGATTCCCTCCACTTT. Encoded protein: CAWDRGDSLHF.

This rearrangement joins TRBV6-5 to TRBJ1-4; 8 bases map to TRBD1. Germline values: CDR1 MNHEY, CDR2 SVGAGI. V shed 6 bases and J 5 bases; nucleotides not matched to a gene: 5. This CDR3 has 14 residues. This chain's CDR3 is CASSLRTGNEKLFF. In nucleotides, the CDR3 is TGTGCCAGCAGCCTCCGGACAGGGAATGAAAAACTGTTTTTT.

V is TRBV5-1 and J is TRBJ2-5; D may be TRBD1 or TRBD2 (5 bases each). Germline V gene lookup returns CDR1 SGHRS and CDR2 YFSETQ. This CDR3 contains 13 residues. V was shortened by 4 bases and J by 3 bases, with 10 bases between the two germline ends. The chain's CDR3 is CASSPGPKETQYF. DNA for the CDR3: TGCGCCAGCAGCCCGGGACCGAAAGAGACCCAGTACTTC.

The V and J genes are TRBV2 and TRBJ2-1, with 10 bases aligning to TRBD2. The CDR3 runs to 15 residues. CDR1 is SNHLY, CDR2 FYNNEI, per germline. V lost 2 bases and J lost 9; bases outside the gene matches: 7. CDR3 in amino acids: CASSESTSGGAEQFF. In DNA form, the CDR3 reads TGTGCCAGCAGTGAAAGCACCAGCGGGGGGGCTGAGCAGTTCTTC.

The J gene is TRBJ2-5, the V gene TRBV15; maybe TRBD1 (6 bases). This CDR3 contains 15 residues. Germline CDR1 is LNHNV and CDR2 is YYDKDF (reference sequence). The germline V and J ends were trimmed by 6 bases and 4 bases, with 18 bases remaining between them. The CDR3 loop is CATSSHQGNGETQYF. The CDR3 nucleotides are TGTGCCACCAGTTCCCACCAGGGGAACGGAGAGACCCAGTACTTC.

The genes are TRBV30 and TRBJ1-3; TRBD1 is a possible D gene (6 bases). Germline-derived CDR1 and CDR2 are GTSNPN and SVGIG (reference sequence). This CDR3 comprises 12 residues. Trimming removed 4 bases at V and 4 bases at J, with 8 bases between. CDR3 residues: CAWITGGNTIYF. CDR3 coding DNA: TGTGCCTGGATAACAGGGGGAAACACCATATATTTT.

The chain uses TRBV7-9 and TRBJ1-2; D is perhaps TRBD1 (5 bases). The CDR3 totals 17 residues. Trimming left V 5 bases short and J 4 bases short, with 23 bases between. Germline V gene lookup returns CDR1 SEHNR and CDR2 FQNEAQ (reference sequence). The CDR3 protein is CASSTYFGADLLYGYTF. Here the CDR3 DNA reads TGTGCCAGCAGCACCTACTTTGGGGCGGATTTACTCTATGGCTACACCTTC. The full variable domain, rest sourced from reference TRBV7-9 and TRBJ1-2, is DTGVSQNPRHKITKRGQNVTFRCDPISEHNRLYWYRQTLGQGPEFLTYFQNEAQLEKSRLLSDRFSAERPKGSFSTLEIQRTEQGDSAMYLCASSTYFGADLLYGYTFGSGTRLTVV.

The chain combines TRBV19 with TRBJ1-6; D not resolved. Per germline, CDR1 LNHDA and CDR2 SQIVND (reference sequence). The CDR3 is 14 amino acids. Trimming took 3 bases from V and 7 from J, leaving 10 bases between them. The CDR3 loop is CASSIRTENSPLHF. The CDR3, as DNA: TGTGCCAGTAGTATCCGGACTGAAAATTCACCCCTCCACTTT.

The chain has TRBV4-2 and TRBJ2-5; D perhaps matches TRBD1 (6 bases). Looked up from germline, CDR1 is LGHNA and CDR2 is YNFKEQ. CDR3 size: 18 residues. Deletions cut 1 base from V and 5 bases from J, with 23 bases between. CDR3 amino acids: CASSQVFTRKMRGETQYF. CDR3 DNA sequence: TGTGCCAGCAGCCAAGTCTTTACGAGAAAGATGAGGGGGGAGACCCAGTACTTC.

CDR3 sequence reads: CASSSRLADSYEQYF. The DNA for the CDR3 is TGTGCCAGCAGTTCACGACTAGCGGACTCCTACGAGCAGTACTTC. This sequence joins TRBV6-6 and TRBJ2-7, with 9 bases aligning to TRBD2. Germline-derived CDR1 and CDR2 are MNHNY and SVGAGI (reference sequence). CDR3 length equals 15 residues. With 4 bases clipped from V and 0 bases from J, the junction kept 4 bases outside the gene matches.

The chain joins TRBV6-5 to TRBJ2-1, with TRBD1 identical over 7 bases. Germline V gene sequence: CDR1 MNHEY, CDR2 SVGAGI. The V segment lost 5 bases and the J segment 3 bases; nucleotides outside the gene matches: 1. This CDR3 is 13 amino acids long. Written as DNA, the CDR3 is TGTGCCAGCAGTCGGGACAGCTACAATGAGCAGTTCTTC. Translation: CASSRDSYNEQFF.

In its sample, this clone was seen a few times. The rearrangement links TRBV3-1 (or the pseudogene TRBV3-2) to TRBJ1-4; a possible D gene is TRBD1 (5 bases). The germline gives CDR1 LGHDT, CDR2 YNNKEL (reference sequence). Between the trimmed V and J ends, which lost 8 bases and 8 bases, there was a span of 21 bases. CDR3 length: 15 amino acids. CDR3 amino acids: CASRLRGRGNEKLFF. CDR3 DNA sequence: TGTGCCAGCCGCTTACGAGGAAGGGGAAACGAAAAACTGTTTTTT.

The chain couples TRBV9 to TRBJ1-1, with D perhaps matching TRBD1 (6 bases). This CDR3 has 14 residues. The V end was cut by 2 bases, the J end by 4 bases, with 12 bases between. Germline V gives CDR1 SGDLS, CDR2 YYNGEE. The CDR3 DNA reads as TGTGCCAGCAGCGTCCGAGGGGGGGTCACTGAAGCTTTCTTT. Protein product: CASSVRGGVTEAFF.

The chain couples TRBV5-6 to TRBJ1-3, with D maybe TRBD1 (6 bases). V shed 2 bases and J shed 4 bases, with 13 bases lying between them. Per the germline V gene, CDR1 is SGHDT and CDR2 is YYEEEE. The CDR3 is made up of 15 amino acids. CDR3 nucleotide sequence: TGTGCCAGCAGCTTACAGGGAAGGTCCGGAAACACCATATATTTT. Translating gives CASSLQGRSGNTIYF.

The V gene is TRBV19, the J gene TRBJ1-2; 7 bases match TRBD1. The V gene's germline CDR1 is LNHDA and CDR2 SQIVND (reference sequence). The trim removed 4 bases at V and 3 bases at J, leaving 5 bases unmatched. CDR3 size: 14 residues. The CDR3 region has the DNA TGTGCCAGTAGTAGGGGACAGAGGGACTATGGCTACACCTTC. Residues: CASSRGQRDYGYTF.

The V call is TRBV10-2, the J call TRBJ1-1; D gene unclear. Trimming stripped 8 bases from V and 0 bases from J, with 16 bases between. The germline V gene encodes CDR1 WSHSY and CDR2 SAAADI. The CDR3 consists of 15 residues. In DNA form, the CDR3 reads TGCGCCAGCGCTGTGGCCAGAGACATGAACACTGAAGCTTTCTTT. As protein: CASAVARDMNTEAFF.

This clone was detected a few times. This sequence joins TRBV10-3 and TRBJ1-5; weak D call: TRBD1 (5 bases). The CDR3 loop spans 15 amino acids. CDR1 and CDR2 (germline): ENHRY, SYGVKD. The germline V and J ends were trimmed by 1 base and 4 bases, with 11 bases remaining between them. The CDR3 loop reads CAISEFTGGNQPQHF. The CDR3 DNA sequence: TGTGCCATCAGTGAGTTCACAGGAGGGAATCAGCCCCAGCATTTT.

The V and J genes are TRBV7-9 and TRBJ1-2; no definite D call. The CDR3 covers 12 residues. CDR1 and CDR2 (germline): SEHNR, FQNEAQ (reference sequence). V lost 5 bases and J lost 2, with 6 bases in between. CDR3 coding DNA: TGTGCCAGCAGCCGGTCAAACTATGGCTACACCTTC. Protein sequence: CASSRSNYGYTF.

The V and J genes are TRBV7-3 and TRBJ1-1; D is perhaps TRBD1 (5 bases). The CDR3 has 16 residues. The germline gives CDR1 SGHTA, CDR2 FQGTGA. Trimming took 1 base from V and 1 from J, leaving 13 bases between them. CDR3 in DNA: TGTGCCAGCAGCTTAAACCCCCCCGGGACGAACACTGAAGCTTTCTTT. It translates to CASSLNPPGTNTEAFF.

The chain links TRBV11-3 to TRBJ1-1; 9 bases match TRBD1. With 6 bases clipped from V and 7 bases from J, the junction kept 9 bases outside the gene matches. CDR3 length equals 14 residues. Germline values: CDR1 SGHNT, CDR2 YENEEA. CDR3 residues: CASSPDRGRGEAFF. In nucleotides, the CDR3 is TGTGCCAGCAGTCCGGACAGGGGTCGAGGTGAAGCTTTCTTT.

The chain combines TRBV30 with TRBJ1-2; D is possibly TRBD1 (5 bases). CDR1 and CDR2 (germline): GTSNPN, SVGIG (reference sequence). CDR3 length equals 17 residues. V lost 3 bases to trimming and J lost 3 bases, with 23 bases between them. The CDR3 coding sequence is TGTGCCTGGAGCAGGGACCGGGCGGGACGGGGCTACTATGGCTACACCTTC. It encodes CAWSRDRAGRGYYGYTF.

The chain uses TRBV19 and TRBJ2-5, with D perhaps matching TRBD2 (7 bases). Looked up from germline, CDR1 is LNHDA and CDR2 is SQIVND (reference sequence). The CDR3 has 15 residues. The V gene lost 7 bases and the J gene lost 2 bases, with 17 bases spanning the gap. DNA for the CDR3: TGTGCCAGTACGGGGGGCTTCCTGGGGCAAGAGACCCAGTACTTC. Protein: CASTGGFLGQETQYF.

DNA of the CDR3: TGCGCCAGCAGTGTGGGGTTTAGCTATGGCTACACCTTC. Its translation: CASSVGFSYGYTF. This chain connects TRBV10-2 to TRBJ1-2; D is undetermined. The CDR3 is 13 residues long. V lost 4 bases and J lost 4, with 10 bases in between. Germline loops: CDR1 WSHSY, CDR2 SAAADI.

The gene calls are TRBV6-5 and TRBJ1-1; a weak D match, TRBD1 (6 bases). The V end was cut by 7 bases, the J end by 3 bases, with 15 bases between. The length of the CDR3 is 14 residues. CDR1 is MNHEY, CDR2 SVGAGI, per germline. The CDR3 DNA is TGTGCCAGCACCCCGGGTAGGGGGGACACTGAAGCTTTCTTT. Translation: CASTPGRGDTEAFF.

This clone was seen only once. The chain uses TRBV6-6 and TRBJ2-5; perhaps TRBD2 as D (5 bases). Germline V lookup: CDR1 MNHNY, CDR2 SVGAGI (reference sequence). V lost 5 bases and J lost 3, with 10 bases in between. CDR3 size: 13 residues. CDR3 DNA: TGTGCCAGCAGTACGGACTCAGAAGAGACCCAGTACTTC. It codes for CASSTDSEETQYF.

The V and J genes are TRBV6-6 and TRBJ2-5; no clear D gene. The CDR3 has 12 residues. In germline, CDR1 is MNHNY, CDR2 SVGAGI (reference sequence). Trimming stripped 3 bases from V and 3 bases from J, with 5 bases between. The CDR3 loop is CASSYPKETQYF. The DNA for the CDR3 is TGTGCCAGCAGTTATCCCAAAGAGACCCAGTACTTC.

The chain couples TRBV30 to TRBJ1-6; 7 nucleotides align to TRBD1. The junction had 8 bases not matched to a gene; V was cut back by 0 bases and J by 0 bases. CDR1 is GTSNPN, CDR2 SVGIG, per germline (reference sequence). CDR3 length: 18 amino acids. The CDR3 spells CAWSVRGQHSSYNSPLHF. Here the CDR3 DNA reads TGTGCCTGGAGTGTACGGGGACAGCATAGCTCCTATAATTCACCCCTCCACTTT.

The chain couples TRBV2 to TRBJ2-7, with D hard to call. This CDR3 is 13 amino acids long. From germline, CDR1 is SNHLY and CDR2 FYNNEI. V was trimmed by 3 bases and J by 4 bases, leaving 10 bases between them. This CDR3 is CASSDGRSYEQYF. The DNA for the CDR3 is TGTGCCAGCAGTGACGGACGATCTTACGAGCAGTACTTC.

The chain has TRBV30 and TRBJ1-4, with 7 bases that match TRBD1. J was trimmed by 7 bases and V by 1 base; bases with no gene match: 3. The CDR3 has 13 amino acids. Germline V gene data show CDR1 as GTSNPN and CDR2 as SVGIG (reference sequence). The CDR3 protein is CAWSGGTAEKLFF. In nucleotides, the CDR3 is TGTGCCTGGAGTGGGGGGACAGCTGAAAAACTGTTTTTT.

The chain combines TRBV18 with TRBJ1-5; 12 bases fit TRBD1. V dropped 3 bases and J dropped 7; count of bases not matched to a gene: 13. CDR1 is KGHSH, CDR2 LQKENI, per germline. The CDR3 sequence is 18 residues long. The CDR3 protein is CASSPTAGTGGALQPQHF. The CDR3 DNA follows: TGTGCCAGCTCACCTACCGCCGGGACAGGGGGCGCGTTGCAGCCCCAGCATTTT. Filled out from reference TRBV18 and TRBJ1-5, the complete variable domain reads NAGVMQNPRHLVRRRGQEARLRCSPMKGHSHVYWYRQLPEEGLKFMVYLQKENIIDESGMPKERFSAEFPKEGPSILRIQQVVRGDSAAYFCASSPTAGTGGALQPQHFGDGTRLSIL.

This rearrangement joins TRBV9 to TRBJ1-1, with TRBD1 as a possible D gene (5 bases). The CDR3 runs to 11 residues. Germline CDR1 and CDR2: SGDLS and YYNGEE. Trimming took 7 bases from V and 5 from J, leaving 9 bases between them. The CDR3 loop is CASGGKTEAFF. The CDR3 DNA reads as TGTGCCAGCGGGGGGAAGACTGAAGCTTTCTTT.

The chain joins TRBV18 to TRBJ2-6; possibly TRBD1 for D (6 bases). CDR3 size: 18 residues. The ends were cut back, 2 bases at V and 1 base at J, with 15 bases in the middle. The germline V gene encodes CDR1 KGHSH and CDR2 LQKENI. The CDR3 DNA sequence: TGTGCCAGCTCACCATATGGACAGTTTTATTCTGGGGCCAACGTCCTGACTTTC. It is translated as CASSPYGQFYSGANVLTF.